This entry lists 21 T cell receptor beta chains sequenced from one sample in a study of long-term antiretroviral therapy in people with HIV (dated by TCRdb to between 2021 and 2024). Sequencing of the TRB variable region was done with the immunoSEQ hsTCRB v3.0 assay at survey level resolution. TCRdb took over this immuneACCESS table, retaining in-frame rearrangements with V and J assigned. Such tables are incomplete; in checked studies, under half of the missing clones stem from an unresolved V gene, and the remainder is unexplained. The table for this sample lists about 28,000 clones; approximately 95% of them were counted only once. Approximately 3% of the sample is held by the ten biggest clonotypes. The sequencing here drew on unsorted PBMCs, taken 5.3 years after starting antiretroviral therapy. These receptors came from a man in his fifties or sixties with HIV.

The chain employs TRBV5-6 and TRBJ2-2; D assignment may be TRBD1 or TRBD2 (5 bases each). Germline V gene data show CDR1 as SGHDT and CDR2 as YYEEEE. Trimming shortened V by 4 bases and J by 3 bases, and 16 bases separated the two germline ends. The CDR3 contains 16 residues. The CDR3 reads CASSPRGVFYTGELFF. In DNA, the CDR3 is TGTGCCAGCAGCCCAAGAGGGGTTTTTTACACCGGGGAGCTGTTTTTT.

This clone was observed once. This chain joins TRBV18 and TRBJ1-1; D is undetermined. The CDR3 runs to 15 residues. Trimming stripped 1 base from V and 0 bases from J, with 9 bases between. Per the germline V gene, CDR1 is KGHSH and CDR2 is LQKENI. This chain's CDR3 is CASSPHPGLNTEAFF. The CDR3 region has the DNA TGTGCCAGCTCACCACACCCCGGGTTGAACACTGAAGCTTTCTTT.

Written as DNA, the CDR3 is TGCGCCAGCAGCTTGGGGCCGGGAGGTGATCAGCCCCAGCATTTT. Translated, it gives CASSLGPGGDQPQHF. The rearrangement links TRBV5-1 to TRBJ1-5; D uncertain. CDR1 is SGHRS and CDR2 is YFSETQ in the germline V gene. V lost 0 bases, J lost 5 bases, and 12 bases lay in between. CDR3 length: 15 residues.

The V gene is TRBV5-4, the J gene TRBJ1-1; the match to TRBD1 covers 10 bases. CDR3 length: 16 amino acids. With 4 bases clipped from V and 3 bases from J, the junction kept 9 bases outside the gene matches. Germline assignment: CDR1 SGHNT and CDR2 YYREEE (reference sequence). The DNA of the CDR3 is TGTGCCAGCAGCCGCCGGACAGGGGGAGGGTACACTGAAGCTTTCTTT. The encoded protein is CASSRRTGGGYTEAFF.

The chain recombines TRBV9 with TRBJ2-1; 12 nucleotides line up with TRBD2. This CDR3 contains 16 residues. V shed 3 bases and J 5 bases; nucleotides not matched to a gene: 6. The germline CDR1 and CDR2 sequences are SGDLS and YYNGEE. The CDR3 region is CASSGETSGGDNEQFF. CDR3 in DNA: TGTGCCAGCAGCGGGGAGACTAGCGGGGGAGACAATGAGCAGTTCTTC.

The chain carries TRBV5-4 and TRBJ1-4, with D perhaps TRBD1 (5 bases). Between the trimmed V and J ends, which lost 0 bases and 7 bases, there was a span of 10 bases. CDR1 is SGHNT, CDR2 YYREEE, per germline (reference sequence). The CDR3 totals 14 residues. The CDR3 bases are TGTGCCAGCAGCTTGGAAGGGGCAGGTGAAAAACTGTTTTTT. Translation gives CASSLEGAGEKLFF.

The V call is TRBV7-8, the J call TRBJ2-7; no clear D. The germline V gene encodes CDR1 SGHVS and CDR2 FQNEAQ. The CDR3 has 13 amino acids. V dropped 1 base and J dropped 3 bases, with 7 bases sitting between them. For the CDR3, the DNA is TGTGCCAGCAGCTTAGACGGCTTCTACGAGCAGTACTTC. This sequence encodes CASSLDGFYEQYF.

This clone occurred once. The chain links TRBV6-5 to TRBJ1-2, with D unresolved. CDR3 length: 12 residues. Trimming took 7 bases from V and 4 from J, leaving 10 bases between them. CDR1 and CDR2 (germline): MNHEY, SVGAGI. The CDR3 DNA reads TGTGCCAGCAATAAGTATAGCTATGGCTACACCTTC. This gives the protein CASNKYSYGYTF.

This chain uses TRBV19 with TRBJ2-7; 7 bases map to TRBD2. The germline gives CDR1 LNHDA, CDR2 SQIVND (reference sequence). This CDR3 spans 17 amino acids. V gave up 6 bases and J gave up 2 bases; unmatched junction bases: 16. Written as DNA, the CDR3 is TGTGCCAGTAGATTGGGGGGGGGACCATCTGACGCCTACGAGCAGTACTTC. Translated: CASRLGGGPSDAYEQYF.

As DNA, the CDR3 is TGTGCCAGCAGCCCCGGGACAGGGGGTTCAGATACGCAGTATTTT. It translates to CASSPGTGGSDTQYF. The V and J genes are TRBV7-7 and TRBJ2-3; 11 nucleotides align to TRBD1. The CDR3 contains 15 residues. Trimming took 5 bases from V and 4 from J; bases not matched to a gene: 5. Germline lookup yields CDR1 SSHAT and CDR2 FNYEAQ (reference sequence). The full variable domain, completed using reference TRBV7-7 and TRBJ2-3, is GAGVSQSPRYKVTKRGQDVTLRCDPISSHATLYWYQQALGQGPEFLTYFNYEAQPDKSGLPSDRFSAERPEGSISTLTIQRTEQRDSAMYRCASSPGTGGSDTQYFGPGTRLTVL.

The V and J genes are TRBV30 and TRBJ1-6; D not resolved. Trimming removed 7 bases at V and 11 bases at J, with 9 bases between. This CDR3 is 10 amino acids long. The germline V gene has CDR1 GTSNPN and CDR2 SVGIG (reference sequence). CDR3 protein: CAYGGTPLHF. The CDR3 DNA sequence: TGTGCCTATGGAGGGACACCCCTCCACTTT.

The rearrangement joins TRBV5-5 to TRBJ2-2; D tentatively reads TRBD1 or TRBD2 (5 bases each). Germline CDR1 reads SGHKS; CDR2 reads YYEKEE (reference sequence). V was clipped by 0 bases and J by 5 bases, with 11 bases between them. The CDR3 has 15 amino acids. DNA for the CDR3: TGTGCCAGCAGCTTGGATGGGTGGGGGACCGGGGAGCTGTTTTTT. This gives the protein CASSLDGWGTGELFF. Full variable domain (remainder filled in from reference TRBV5-5 and TRBJ2-2): DAGVTQSPTHLIKTRGQQVTLRCSPISGHKSVSWYQQVLGQGPQFIFQYYEKEERGRGNFPDRFSARQFPNYSSELNVNALLLGDSALYLCASSLDGWGTGELFFGEGSRLTVL.

V is TRBV7-6 and J is TRBJ2-3, with D hard to call. Germline CDR1 reads SGHVS; CDR2 reads FNYEAQ. The CDR3 spans 16 residues. Trimming took off 2 bases at V and 0 bases at J, with 12 bases between the two ends. CDR3 region: CASSLFATKSTDTQYF. For the CDR3, the DNA is TGTGCCAGCAGCTTATTCGCGACAAAGAGCACAGATACGCAGTATTTT.

The chain uses TRBV4-1 and TRBJ1-4, with D possibly being TRBD1 (5 bases). The length of the CDR3 is 18 residues. V was pared by 3 bases and J by 3 bases, with 20 bases between. Germline values: CDR1 MGHRA, CDR2 YSYEKL. CDR3 sequence (DNA): TGCGCCAGCAGCCACCCCCTGGCAGGGCTTAAAGCTAATGAAAAACTGTTTTTT. As protein: CASSHPLAGLKANEKLFF.

V is TRBV9 and J is TRBJ2-7; D possibly matches TRBD1 or TRBD2 (5 bases each). The CDR3 is 14 amino acids. The germline CDR1 and CDR2 sequences are SGDLS and YYNGEE. The V end was cut by 3 bases, the J end by 7 bases, with 17 bases between. DNA of the CDR3: TGTGCCAGCAGCGGAACCGGGACGGTGGGGGAGCAGTACTTC. This sequence encodes CASSGTGTVGEQYF. Variable domain in full (rest from reference TRBV9 and TRBJ2-7): DSGVTQTPKHLITATGQRVTLRCSPRSGDLSVYWYQQSLDQGLQFLIQYYNGEERAKGNILERFSAQQFPDLHSELNLSSLELGDSALYFCASSGTGTVGEQYFGPGTRLTVT.

CDR3 protein: CASGRGGMSNQPQHF. CDR3 coding DNA: TGTGCCAGCGGAAGGGGGGGCATGAGCAATCAGCCCCAGCATTTT. V is TRBV6-1 and J is TRBJ1-5, with a weak D call TRBD1 (6 bases). CDR1 is MNHNS and CDR2 is SASEGT in the germline V gene. The length of the CDR3 is 15 residues. V was clipped by 8 bases and J by 1 base, with 15 bases between them.

The chain uses TRBV19 and TRBJ1-4; D uncertain. The CDR3 sequence is 12 residues long. V dropped 3 bases and J dropped 8 bases, with 7 bases sitting between them. In germline, CDR1 is LNHDA, CDR2 SQIVND (reference sequence). The CDR3 nucleotides read TGTGCCAGTAGTATCCGGAGCGAAAAACTGTTTTTT. The encoded protein is CASSIRSEKLFF.

V and J are TRBV30 and TRBJ1-5; D is undetermined. V shed 1 base and J shed 4 bases, with 8 bases lying between them. Looked up from germline, CDR1 is GTSNPN and CDR2 is SVGIG (reference sequence). CDR3 size: 13 residues. In nucleotides, the CDR3 is TGTGCCTGGAGTGGGACGGGGAATCAGCCCCAGCATTTT. It codes for CAWSGTGNQPQHF.

The chain joins TRBV27 to TRBJ2-7; TRBD1 agrees at 9 bases. This CDR3 has 15 amino acids. Germline V gives CDR1 MNHEY, CDR2 SMNVEV (reference sequence). V lost 1 base and J lost 3; bases outside the gene matches: 4. CDR3 loop: CASSLWGQGGYEQYF. CDR3 in DNA: TGTGCCAGCAGTTTATGGGGACAGGGAGGCTACGAGCAGTACTTC.

The V gene is TRBV5-1, the J gene TRBJ2-3, with 8 bases matching TRBD1. Germline CDR1 is SGHRS and CDR2 is YFSETQ. Germline trimming cut 4 bases from V and 10 bases from J; bases unmatched to any gene: 8. CDR3 length: 13 residues. CDR3 in amino acids: CASSEGTGTAQYF. The CDR3 DNA follows: TGCGCCAGCAGCGAAGGGACAGGCACAGCGCAGTATTTT.

The V gene is TRBV7-2, the J gene TRBJ2-2; D ambiguous. The V gene lost 5 bases and the J gene lost 5 bases, with 12 bases spanning the gap. The germline V gene encodes CDR1 SGHTA and CDR2 FQGNSA. This CDR3 has 14 amino acids. The CDR3 sequence is CASSPRLATGELFF. The CDR3 DNA reads as TGTGCCAGCAGCCCCAGACTTGCAACCGGGGAGCTGTTTTTT.